A selection of T cell receptor beta chains follows, all from one sample in a study of blood T cell repertoires in COVID-19. The table came from immunoSEQ multiplex PCR; TCRdb's copy has only in-frame clones and leaves some out. The data hold some 140,000 clones, with roughly 84% observed a single time. Sequenced sample: peripheral blood. Receptor source: a woman aged 80 or older with acute or convalescent COVID-19. CDR3s include the opening cysteine and the closing phenylalanine or tryptophan. Each record gives: CDR3 length, V gene, J gene, CDR3 protein.

11	TRBV12-1	TRBJ1-4	CASREAGKLFF
16	TRBV5-4	TRBJ2-7	CASSFGQRRSSYEQYF
16	TRBV5-1	TRBJ2-6	CASSGQPGSGANVLTF
14	TRBV19	TRBJ1-5	CASRTQGGLQPQHF
12	TRBV11-2	TRBJ1-1	CASSPSGAKAFF
13	TRBV4-3	TRBJ2-3	CASSQANRDTQYF
15	TRBV27	TRBJ2-3	CASSLTVSRVDTQYF
18	TRBV20-1	TRBJ2-3	CSASLLAGGPIGTDTQYF
15	TRBV6-5	TRBJ1-2	CASRSDRGSNYGYTF
14	TRBV4-3	TRBJ1-1	CASSQEIRVPEAFF
17	TRBV6-2/TRBV6-3	TRBJ2-2	CASSSHPSGLNTGELFF
15	TRBV7-2	TRBJ2-7	CASGGQGSFPYEQYF
14	TRBV6-5	TRBJ2-5	CASSTGTYGETQYF
15	TRBV5-5	TRBJ1-1	CATTLLEARGTEAFF
14	TRBV18	TRBJ1-1	CASSPRTDNTEAFF
15	TRBV10-3	TRBJ1-6	CAISDGQGSDSPLHF
18	TRBV4-3	TRBJ1-5	CASSQDLPRGLGNQPQHF
15	TRBV6-2/TRBV6-3	TRBJ1-2	CASSYSARPGYGYTF